This T cell receptor (beta chain) was captured in a study of T cell changes during pregnancy in multiple sclerosis. The trim removed 0 bases at V and 2 bases at J, leaving 4 bases unmatched. The germline V gene encodes CDR1 MNHNS and CDR2 SASEGT. The CDR3 runs to 15 residues. Generated by immunoSEQ multiplex PCR, the TCRdb table keeps only in-frame clones and is missing some. The profile covers about 52,000 clones, with 80% to 95% appearing a single time and around 0.76% taken by the ten largest. This clonotype originated in a female donor with multiple sclerosis, enrolled in a pregnancy study. The V call is TRBV6-1, the J call TRBJ2-7; 7 bases match TRBD2. Here the sequenced sample was CD4+ T cells from peripheral blood mononuclear cells, taken in the third trimester of pregnancy. The CDR3: CASSEALGGAYEQYF. The DNA for the CDR3 is TGTGCCAGCAGTGAAGCGCTTGGGGGGGCCTACGAGCAGTACTTC.